Listed below are T cell receptor beta chains from one sample, sequenced in a study of T cell changes during pregnancy in multiple sclerosis. Clones were sequenced by immunoSEQ multiplex PCR, and TCRdb holds only the in-frame ones, with some missing. This table holds over 55,000 clones, 90% to 95% found once. The sample here was CD8+ T cells from peripheral blood mononuclear cells, taken in the third trimester of pregnancy. These receptor sequences come from a female donor with multiple sclerosis, enrolled in a pregnancy study. Both conserved end residues are part of each CDR3. A clone size is listed for some rows: how often the clone was seen (once, few, many), or a class if it is expanded.

TRBJ2-1 | . | TRBV27 | CASSLAGSSYNEQFF
TRBJ2-5 | . | TRBV27 | CASSRGGETQYF
TRBJ1-2 | . | TRBV7-9 | CASSVDSSFYGYTF
TRBJ2-1 | . | TRBV7-9 | CASSSTTASYNEQFF
TRBJ2-1 | . | TRBV10-1 | CASSTAITGEQFF
TRBJ1-3 | . | TRBV5-6 | CASSSGTVISGNTIYF
TRBJ1-2 | . | TRBV19 | CASSIWVLGNYGYTF
. | . | TRBV29-1 | CSAAGGAYEQYF
TRBJ2-1 | . | TRBV5-1 | CASSWGLAGPVGEQFF
TRBJ2-1 | . | TRBV6-5 | CASSYTIGLAGVQEFF
TRBJ1-4 | . | TRBV4-2 | CASSQEGVWVTTNEKLFF
TRBJ1-5 | . | TRBV11-1 | CASSKGRGGSGNQPQHF
TRBJ2-1 | . | TRBV7-2 | CASSPRTGSGGEQFF
TRBJ2-7 | once | TRBV4-2 | CASSQATLRLAGVYYEQYF
TRBJ2-7 | . | TRBV11-2 | CASSQAGGPGYEQYF
TRBJ2-7 | few | TRBV7-6 | CASSLGLAGGTYEQYF
TRBJ2-7 | few | TRBV18 | CASLPGGYSGDPSYEQYF
TRBJ2-1 | . | TRBV4-1 | CASSQRLAGEINEQFF
TRBJ2-7 | . | TRBV7-9 | CASSSREAPPYEQYF
TRBJ1-1 | . | TRBV4-3 | CASSQEWGGVRDTEAFF
TRBJ2-2 | . | TRBV7-3 | CASSLALAGLGELFF
TRBJ2-1 | . | TRBV19 | CASSIEGAGYDEQFF
TRBJ2-2 | . | TRBV6-1 | CASSPVTIGTGELFF
TRBJ1-1 | once | TRBV19 | CASSISRKNTEAFF
TRBJ2-1 | . | TRBV28 | CASRPRVSDEQFF
TRBJ2-7 | . | TRBV4-3 | CASSQDPYRTLGGYEQYF
TRBJ2-3 | once | TRBV9 | CASRGTDRGDTQYF
TRBJ1-5 | . | TRBV27 | CASSLGSNQPQHF